Presented here are 30 T cell receptor beta chains from one specimen sequenced in a study of radiotherapy plus CTLA-4 blockade in lung cancer. Sequencing was performed with immunoSEQ multiplex PCR; in TCRdb, only in-frame clones are kept and a portion is missing. The sample yields about 80,000 clones, more than 75% seen once. Specimen: peripheral blood, collected from a patient treated with radiotherapy plus ipilimumab. The receptors come from a human donor with non-small cell lung cancer who had a partial response to radiotherapy plus ipilimumab.

In its sample, this clone was seen once. This sequence joins TRBV7-3 and TRBJ2-3, with TRBD2 matching 12 bases. This CDR3 comprises 17 residues. Germline V lookup: CDR1 SGHTA, CDR2 FQGTGA. J was trimmed by 3 bases and V by 5 bases; bases with no gene match: 9. CDR3 loop: CASSNTGLAGRTDTQYF. The CDR3 nucleotides read TGTGCCAGCAGCAATACAGGACTAGCGGGGCGTACAGATACGCAGTATTTT.

This rearrangement joins TRBV5-1 to TRBJ2-1, with D perhaps matching TRBD1 (6 bases). The V end was cut by 0 bases, the J end by 8 bases, with 21 bases between. This CDR3 has 17 residues. From germline, CDR1 is SGHRS and CDR2 YFSETQ. CDR3 sequence (DNA): TGCGCCAGCAGCTTGGGCTTGTCCGGACAGTTACAAGATGAGCAGTTCTTC. This encodes CASSLGLSGQLQDEQFF.

The chain employs TRBV19 and TRBJ2-1, with a tentative D call TRBD1 (6 bases). CDR3 length: 16 amino acids. Germline V gene sequence: CDR1 LNHDA, CDR2 SQIVND (reference sequence). The germline V and J ends were trimmed by 3 bases and 4 bases, with 16 bases remaining between them. As DNA, the CDR3 is TGTGCCAGTAGTATGGGGGACACGGCCCCATACAATGAGCAGTTCTTC. Translation gives CASSMGDTAPYNEQFF.

The gene calls are TRBV6-1 and TRBJ1-2; D not certain. Germline loops: CDR1 MNHNS, CDR2 SASEGT. The length of the CDR3 is 11 residues. With 4 bases removed from V and 4 bases from J, the gap between germline ends came to 4 bases. The CDR3 nucleotides are TGTGCCAGCAGTGCCGGCTATGGCTACACCTTC. This codes for CASSAGYGYTF.

DNA for the CDR3: TGTGCCAGCAGCCGGGACAGCAGCTTCGGGGCCCAGCATTTT. Residues: CASSRDSSFGAQHF. The chain links TRBV28 to TRBJ1-5; 7 bases fit TRBD1. The V and J ends lost 6 bases and 11 bases, in that order; junction bases with no gene match: 13. CDR1 is MDHEN and CDR2 is SYDVKM in the germline V gene. This CDR3 is 14 amino acids long.

This clone occurred once. The chain links TRBV6-1 to TRBJ1-1; D remains unclear. Trimming cost V 2 bases and J 4 bases, with 8 bases left between them. CDR1 is MNHNS, CDR2 SASEGT, per germline. CDR3 size: 13 residues. The CDR3 reads CASSEIESTEAFF. The CDR3 DNA follows: TGTGCCAGCAGTGAAATCGAGAGCACTGAAGCTTTCTTT.

The chain couples TRBV27 to TRBJ2-3; D gene unclear. Trimming took off 0 bases at V and 7 bases at J, with 8 bases between the two ends. Germline CDR1 and CDR2: MNHEY and SMNVEV (reference sequence). The CDR3 sequence is 13 residues long. This CDR3 is CASSLSPPYTQYF. CDR3 bases: TGTGCCAGCAGTTTATCTCCCCCATATACGCAGTATTTT.

The chain carries TRBV2 and TRBJ2-1; 9 nucleotides match TRBD2. There are 15 residues in the CDR3. V was pared by 2 bases and J by 8 bases, with 7 bases of the junction left unmatched. Looked up from germline, CDR1 is SNHLY and CDR2 is FYNNEI. The CDR3: CASSEYSGSSDEQFF. CDR3 sequence (DNA): TGTGCCAGCAGTGAATATAGCGGGAGTTCTGATGAGCAGTTCTTC.

This sequence joins TRBV7-9 and TRBJ2-5; TRBD1 agrees at 8 bases. CDR3 size: 13 residues. Germline V gene sequence: CDR1 SEHNR, CDR2 FQNEAQ (reference sequence). Trimming removed 7 bases from V and 5 bases from J; junction bases left unmatched: 6. The DNA of the CDR3 is TGTGCCAGCACCGGACAGGGAAGGGAGACCCAGTACTTC. Its protein product is CASTGQGRETQYF. Full variable domain (outside the CDR3, taken from reference TRBV7-9 and TRBJ2-5): DTGVSQNPRHKITKRGQNVTFRCDPISEHNRLYWYRQTLGQGPEFLTYFQNEAQLEKSRLLSDRFSAERPKGSFSTLEIQRTEQGDSAMYLCASTGQGRETQYFGPGTRLLVL.

The V call is TRBV10-3, the J call TRBJ2-1; 11 bases line up with TRBD1. This CDR3 region has 15 residues. Germline V CDR1 and CDR2: ENHRY, SYGVKD. After removal of 6 bases from V and 6 bases from J, the junction contained 7 bases not matched to a gene. Written as DNA, the CDR3 is TGTGCCATCAGCGGGACAGGGGGTACGGGCAATGAGCAGTTCTTC. It codes for CAISGTGGTGNEQFF.

The J gene is TRBJ1-2, the V gene TRBV7-9, with 7 nucleotides matching TRBD1. Germline V gene data show CDR1 as SEHNR and CDR2 as FQNEAQ (reference sequence). This CDR3 is built from 14 residues. Unmatched junction bases numbered 10, after V lost 8 bases and J lost 4 bases. CDR3 protein: CASATTGVVYGYTF. CDR3 DNA sequence: TGTGCCAGCGCTACTACAGGGGTAGTCTATGGCTACACCTTC.

This chain connects TRBV19 to TRBJ2-2, with TRBD2 identical over 7 bases. The CDR3 has 15 amino acids. V gave up 4 bases and J gave up 0 bases; unmatched junction bases: 2. Germline V gene sequence: CDR1 LNHDA, CDR2 SQIVND (reference sequence). In DNA form, the CDR3 reads TGTGCCAGTAGTAGGGGGAGGGCGAACACCGGGGAGCTGTTTTTT. Translating it yields CASSRGRANTGELFF.

This chain uses TRBV30 with TRBJ1-5; no reliable D call. Germline V gene sequence: CDR1 GTSNPN, CDR2 SVGIG (reference sequence). This CDR3 region has 15 residues. V was cut by 0 bases and J by 0 bases, with 9 bases left in between. The CDR3 loop reads CAWSVQPNSNQPQHF. CDR3 in DNA: TGTGCCTGGAGTGTACAACCAAATAGCAATCAGCCCCAGCATTTT.

The CDR3 is CASSSGRQETQYF. DNA of the CDR3: TGTGCCAGCAGTAGCGGGAGACAAGAGACCCAGTACTTC. V and J are TRBV28 and TRBJ2-5; 8 nucleotides align to TRBD2. With 5 bases clipped from V and 2 bases from J, the junction kept 1 base outside the gene matches. Germline loops: CDR1 MDHEN, CDR2 SYDVKM. The CDR3 extends over 13 amino acids.

The gene calls are TRBV1 and TRBJ2-5; TRBD2 is the table's D call, not checked against the DNA. TRBV1 is flagged as a pseudogene. The CDR3 covers 16 residues. The CDR3 here is CTSSQDTSGVEETQYF. CDR3 DNA sequence: TGCACCAGCAGCCAAGATACTAGCGGAGTGGAGGAGACCCAGTACTTC.

The chain links TRBV28 to TRBJ1-2, with TRBD1 matching 7 bases. Germline values: CDR1 MDHEN, CDR2 SYDVKM. The trim removed 5 bases at V and 8 bases at J, leaving 8 bases unmatched. The CDR3 contains 13 residues. Here the CDR3 reads CASSPRQGEGYTF. In nucleotides, the CDR3 is TGTGCCAGCAGTCCCCGACAGGGAGAAGGCTACACCTTC.

This sequence joins TRBV29-1 and TRBJ2-6; 8 bases map to TRBD2. Looked up from germline, CDR1 is SQVTM and CDR2 is ANQGSEA. The ends lost 4 bases at V and 4 bases at J; junction bases unmatched: 3. The CDR3 extends over 14 amino acids. The CDR3 reads CSVGLAWGANVLTF. The CDR3 nucleotides are TGCAGCGTTGGACTAGCGTGGGGGGCCAACGTCCTGACTTTC.

The chain employs TRBV6-6 and TRBJ1-5; no definite D call. The CDR3 covers 15 residues. Looked up from germline, CDR1 is MNHNY and CDR2 is SVGAGI (reference sequence). Trimming pared 4 bases from V and 2 bases from J, leaving 12 bases between. The CDR3 reads CASSWVREGNQPQHF. The CDR3 DNA is TGTGCCAGCAGTTGGGTGAGGGAGGGCAATCAGCCCCAGCATTTT.

The chain employs TRBV28 and TRBJ2-2; D remains ambiguous. With 3 bases removed from V and 2 bases from J, the gap between germline ends came to 7 bases. Germline V CDR1 and CDR2: MDHEN, SYDVKM. This CDR3 region has 14 residues. The CDR3, as DNA: TGTGCCAGCAGTTTGATGAGAAACACCGGGGAGCTGTTTTTT. It specifies CASSLMRNTGELFF.

The chain uses TRBV7-2 and TRBJ2-5; 8 nucleotides line up with TRBD1. The CDR3 spans 14 residues. CDR1 is SGHTA, CDR2 FQGNSA, per germline. Trimming removed 4 bases from V and 5 bases from J; junction bases left unmatched: 6. CDR3 bases: TGTGCCAGCAGCTCAGGACAGGGCAGGGAGACCCAGTACTTC. The encoded protein is CASSSGQGRETQYF.

The chain recombines TRBV6-5 with TRBJ2-3; D is possibly TRBD2 (6 bases). V was clipped by 0 bases and J by 7 bases, with 17 bases between them. The germline CDR1 and CDR2 sequences are MNHEY and SVGAGI. CDR3 length equals 16 residues. Written as DNA, the CDR3 is TGTGCCAGCAGTTACTCGAGGAGGGGCCGGGATAATACGCAGTATTTT. Protein: CASSYSRRGRDNTQYF.

The rearrangement uses TRBV7-9 and TRBJ2-7; 8 positions match TRBD1. The J segment lost 6 bases and the V segment lost 3 bases, leaving 1 base of the junction unmatched. Germline V lookup: CDR1 SEHNR, CDR2 FQNEAQ (reference sequence). This CDR3 has 12 amino acids. The CDR3 bases are TGTGCCAGCAGCTTCGACAGGGGCGAGCAGTACGTC. Translated: CASSFDRGEQYV.

The chain joins TRBV19 to TRBJ2-5, with 9 positions matching TRBD1. The CDR3 totals 14 residues. J lost 4 bases, V lost 7 bases, and 7 bases had no gene match. The germline gives CDR1 LNHDA, CDR2 SQIVND (reference sequence). CDR3 sequence (DNA): TGTGCCAGTAAGGAGGGACAGGGAGGAGAGACCCAGTACTTC. As protein: CASKEGQGGETQYF.

The rearrangement joins TRBV14 to TRBJ2-1, with 10 bases identical to TRBD1. This CDR3 is built from 14 residues. With V trimmed by 4 bases and J by 7 bases, 4 bases remained unmatched. Germline V gene sequence: CDR1 SGHDN, CDR2 FVKESK. As DNA, the CDR3 is TGTGCCAGCAGCCCGGGACAGGGGTGGAATGAGCAGTTCTTC. Translation: CASSPGQGWNEQFF.

The chain combines TRBV5-1 with TRBJ1-4; D unclear. The ends were cut back, 3 bases at V and 3 bases at J, with 12 bases in the middle. The germline gives CDR1 SGHRS, CDR2 YFSETQ. The CDR3 has 15 amino acids. The CDR3 sequence: CASSSLGMANEKLFF. CDR3 nucleotide sequence: TGCGCCAGCAGCTCCCTCGGGATGGCTAATGAAAAACTGTTTTTT.

The genes are TRBV15 and TRBJ1-2, with 7 bases fitting TRBD1. Germline V gene data show CDR1 as LNHNV and CDR2 as YYDKDF (reference sequence). The length of the CDR3 is 16 residues. The V and J ends lost 1 base and 3 bases, in that order; junction bases with no gene match: 8. The CDR3 DNA sequence: TGTGCCACCAGCAGAGGGGAGACAGGGTATGACTATGGCTACACCTTC. Encoded protein: CATSRGETGYDYGYTF.

This rearrangement joins TRBV6-1 to TRBJ1-2; D possibly corresponds to TRBD1 (6 bases). The CDR3 totals 14 residues. The ends were cut back, 5 bases at V and 0 bases at J, with 10 bases in the middle. Germline V gene data show CDR1 as MNHNS and CDR2 as SASEGT. For the CDR3, the DNA is TGTGCCAGCAGTCCGCGGACAGCTAACTATGGCTACACCTTC. Amino acid sequence: CASSPRTANYGYTF.

The gene calls are TRBV23-1 and TRBJ1-1; 10 nucleotides align to TRBD1. TRBV23-1 is known as an ORF, though its function is uncertain. This CDR3 contains 16 residues. V was pared by 6 bases and J by 4 bases, with 11 bases of the junction left unmatched. CDR3 amino acids: CASRKLDRGQVTEAFF. The CDR3 DNA reads as TGCGCCAGCAGGAAACTAGACAGGGGGCAAGTCACTGAAGCTTTCTTT.

The V and J genes are TRBV6-5 and TRBJ1-3; 8 nucleotides match TRBD1. V lost 6 bases, J lost 2 bases, and 3 bases stayed unmatched. The CDR3 sequence is 14 residues long. Germline CDR1 and CDR2: MNHEY and SVGAGI. The CDR3 loop reads CASRPQGAGNTIYF. CDR3 nucleotide sequence: TGTGCCAGCAGACCACAGGGGGCTGGAAACACCATATATTTT.

The chain couples TRBV28 to TRBJ2-3; the D gene is possibly TRBD2 (6 bases). The germline V and J ends were trimmed by 5 bases and 0 bases, with 18 bases remaining between them. CDR1 is MDHEN and CDR2 is SYDVKM in the germline V gene. The CDR3 covers 17 residues. Here the CDR3 DNA reads TGTGCCAGCAGTCCCCCTCTGGGGAGGCCTAGCACAGATACGCAGTATTTT. Amino acid sequence: CASSPPLGRPSTDTQYF.